The T cell receptor (beta chain) under discussion was sequenced for a study of blood T cell repertoires in COVID-19. The CDR3 sequence is 17 residues long. Germline CDR1 and CDR2: LGHNA and YSLEER. V lost 1 base to trimming and J lost 5 bases; unmatched junction nucleotides: 7. In the authors' workflow: It was from reference gene primer amplification that nucleated cell counts were estimated. Method: immunoSEQ multiplex PCR; TCRdb's copy keeps in-frame clones and lacks some. Clonal size and the V and J genes are those of that table, whereas D and trimming came from the DNA. Of 300,000 to 450,000 clones listed, about 90% are singletons.

Sequences were obtained from PBMCs or T cells enriched from blood (not recorded which). The sequence derives from a man in his thirties or forties who had recovered from COVID-19. The chain uses TRBV4-3 and TRBJ1-6; TRBD1 matches 8 bases. The CDR3 bases are TGCGCCAGCAGCCAAGGGACAGGGCCACAGAATAATTCACCCCTCCACTTT. It specifies CASSQGTGPQNNSPLHF.